Included here is one T cell receptor beta chain sequence, with context. Its antigen remains unidentified. The repertoire was sequenced with immunoSEQ multiplex PCR; TCRdb's copy has only in-frame clones and lacks some. Among about 10,000 clones listed, 60% to 85% were seen once. This entry comes from a study of chemoradiotherapy in HPV16-positive cancers. Whole-study results and caveats: During treatment, candidate HPV-specific clones and E7-related motifs expanded in tumor. Better recurrence-free survival went with HPV-responsive T-cell expansion in HPV16-positive patients.

The CDR3 totals 14 residues. Germline V CDR1 and CDR2: MNHEY, SMNVEV (reference sequence). V was clipped by 6 bases and J by 0 bases, with 9 bases between them. Repertoires were sampled repeatedly during chemoradiotherapy. Source: tumor tissue, taken from a patient who underwent chemoradiotherapy. This TCR was recovered from a human donor with HPV-associated anogenital cancer. The rearrangement joins TRBV27 to TRBJ1-3; tentative D call: TRBD1 (6 bases). The CDR3 spells CASRPGASGNTIYF. In DNA, the CDR3 is TGTGCCAGCAGACCAGGGGCCTCTGGAAACACCATATATTTT.